The subject of this entry is one TCR beta chain. TCRdb's table, derived via immunoSEQ multiplex PCR, lists solely in-frame clones and lacks some. The top ten clones hold approximately 6% of a sample with approximately 230,000 clones, around 83% of them seen once. The data were taken from a study of blood T cell repertoires in COVID-19. The wider study: From the United States, Italy and Spain came samples of acute and convalescent COVID-19.

V was clipped by 2 bases and J by 4 bases, with 11 bases between them. Germline values: CDR1 LNHDA, CDR2 SQIVND (reference sequence). The CDR3 contains 15 residues. The J gene is TRBJ2-2, the V gene TRBV19, with D tentatively TRBD2 (7 bases). The clonotype was recovered from a man aged 80 or over with acute or convalescent COVID-19. The sequenced sample consisted of peripheral blood. The CDR3 loop reads CASSIRGGPTGELFF. For the CDR3, the DNA is TGTGCCAGTAGTATAAGGGGGGGGCCCACCGGGGAGCTGTTTTTT.